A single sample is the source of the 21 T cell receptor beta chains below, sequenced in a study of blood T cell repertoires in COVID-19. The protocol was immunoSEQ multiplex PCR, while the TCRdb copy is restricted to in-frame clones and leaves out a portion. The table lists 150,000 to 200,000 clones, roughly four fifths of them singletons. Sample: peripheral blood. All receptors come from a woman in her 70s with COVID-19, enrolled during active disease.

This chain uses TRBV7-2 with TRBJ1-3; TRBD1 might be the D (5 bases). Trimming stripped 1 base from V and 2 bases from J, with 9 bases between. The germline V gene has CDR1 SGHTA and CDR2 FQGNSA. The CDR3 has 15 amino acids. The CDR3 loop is CASSLVSGTGNTIYF. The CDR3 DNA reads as TGTGCCAGCAGCTTAGTCTCAGGGACTGGAAACACCATATATTTT.

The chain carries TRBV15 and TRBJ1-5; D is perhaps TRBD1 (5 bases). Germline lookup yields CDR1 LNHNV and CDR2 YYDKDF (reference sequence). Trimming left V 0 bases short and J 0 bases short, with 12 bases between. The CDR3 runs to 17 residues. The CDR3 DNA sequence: TGTGCCACCAGCAGAGATTTGGGGGGAACTAGCAATCAGCCCCAGCATTTT. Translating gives CATSRDLGGTSNQPQHF.

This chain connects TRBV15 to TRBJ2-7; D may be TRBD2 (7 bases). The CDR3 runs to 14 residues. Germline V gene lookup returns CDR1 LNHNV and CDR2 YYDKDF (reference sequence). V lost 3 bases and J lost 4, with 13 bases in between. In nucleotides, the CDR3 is TGTGCCACCAGCAGTCGGGGGGCAGAGTACGAGCAGTACTTC. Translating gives CATSSRGAEYEQYF. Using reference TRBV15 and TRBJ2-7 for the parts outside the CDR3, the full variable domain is DAMVIQNPRYQVTQFGKPVTLSCSQTLNHNVMYWYQQKSSQAPKLLFHYYDKDFNNEADTPDNFQSRRPNTSFCFLDIRSPGLGDTAMYLCATSSRGAEYEQYFGPGTRLTVT.

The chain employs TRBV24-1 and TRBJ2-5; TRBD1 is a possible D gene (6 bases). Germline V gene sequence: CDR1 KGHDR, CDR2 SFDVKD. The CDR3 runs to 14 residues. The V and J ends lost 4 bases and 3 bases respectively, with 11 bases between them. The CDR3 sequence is CATSDSGAKETQYF. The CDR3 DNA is TGTGCCACCAGTGACTCAGGGGCGAAAGAGACCCAGTACTTC.

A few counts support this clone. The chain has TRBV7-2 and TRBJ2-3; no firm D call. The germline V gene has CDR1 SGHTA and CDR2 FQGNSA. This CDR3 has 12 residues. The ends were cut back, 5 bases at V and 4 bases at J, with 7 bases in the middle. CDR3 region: CASSPRSDTQYF. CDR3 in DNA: TGTGCCAGCAGCCCCCGGTCAGATACGCAGTATTTT.

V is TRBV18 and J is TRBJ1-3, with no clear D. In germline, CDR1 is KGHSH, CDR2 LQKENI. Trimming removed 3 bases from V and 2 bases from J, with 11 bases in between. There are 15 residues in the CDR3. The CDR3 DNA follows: TGTGCCAGCTCACCCGCGGGCCTCCCTGGAAACACCATATATTTT. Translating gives CASSPAGLPGNTIYF.

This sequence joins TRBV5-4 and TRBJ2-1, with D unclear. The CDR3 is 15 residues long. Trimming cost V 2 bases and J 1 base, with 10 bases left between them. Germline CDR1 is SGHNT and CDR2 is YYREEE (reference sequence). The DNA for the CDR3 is TGTGCCAGCAGCTTACCAGGTATTTCCTACAATGAGCAGTTCTTC. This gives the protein CASSLPGISYNEQFF.

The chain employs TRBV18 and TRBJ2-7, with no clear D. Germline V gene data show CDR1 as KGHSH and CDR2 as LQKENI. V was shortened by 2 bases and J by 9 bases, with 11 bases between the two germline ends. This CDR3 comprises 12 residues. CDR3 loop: CASSPGIRGQYF. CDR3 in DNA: TGTGCCAGCTCACCAGGTATAAGAGGGCAGTACTTC.

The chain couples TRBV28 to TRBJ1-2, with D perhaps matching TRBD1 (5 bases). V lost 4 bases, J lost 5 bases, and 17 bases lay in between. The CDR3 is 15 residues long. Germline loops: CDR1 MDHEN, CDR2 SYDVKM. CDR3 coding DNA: TGTGCCAGCAGTTCCCAACAGGTTTTAGGGTATGGCTACACCTTC. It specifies CASSSQQVLGYGYTF.

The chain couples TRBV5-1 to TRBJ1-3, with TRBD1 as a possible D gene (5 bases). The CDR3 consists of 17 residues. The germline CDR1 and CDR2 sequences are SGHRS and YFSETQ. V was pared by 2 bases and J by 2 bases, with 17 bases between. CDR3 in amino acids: CASSFLGVGGTGNTIYF. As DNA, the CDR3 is TGCGCCAGCAGCTTTTTGGGCGTTGGGGGGACTGGAAACACCATATATTTT.

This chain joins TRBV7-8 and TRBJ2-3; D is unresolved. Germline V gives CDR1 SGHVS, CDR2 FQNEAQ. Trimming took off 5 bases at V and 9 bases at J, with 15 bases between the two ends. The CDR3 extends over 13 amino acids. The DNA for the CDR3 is TGTGCCAGCAGCCCCCAATCGGGTCAAACGCAGTATTTT. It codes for CASSPQSGQTQYF.

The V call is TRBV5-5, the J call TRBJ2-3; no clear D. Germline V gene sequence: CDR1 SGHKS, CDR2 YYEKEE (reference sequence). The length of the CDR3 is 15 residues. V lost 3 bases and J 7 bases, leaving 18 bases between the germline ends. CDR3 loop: CASSYETGLRNTQYF. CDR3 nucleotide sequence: TGTGCCAGCAGCTATGAAACCGGGTTACGAAATACGCAGTATTTT.

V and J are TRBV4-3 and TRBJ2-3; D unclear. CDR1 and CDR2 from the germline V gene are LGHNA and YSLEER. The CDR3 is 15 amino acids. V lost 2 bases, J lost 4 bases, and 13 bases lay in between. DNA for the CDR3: TGCGCCAGCAGCCAACAGAGGTCGGTAGCAGATACGCAGTATTTT. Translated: CASSQQRSVADTQYF.

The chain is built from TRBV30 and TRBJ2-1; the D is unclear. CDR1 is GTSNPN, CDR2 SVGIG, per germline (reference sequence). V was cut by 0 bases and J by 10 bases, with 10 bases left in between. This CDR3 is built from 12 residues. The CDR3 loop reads CAWSVSPLEQFF. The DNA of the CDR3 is TGTGCCTGGAGTGTATCCCCCCTAGAGCAGTTCTTC.

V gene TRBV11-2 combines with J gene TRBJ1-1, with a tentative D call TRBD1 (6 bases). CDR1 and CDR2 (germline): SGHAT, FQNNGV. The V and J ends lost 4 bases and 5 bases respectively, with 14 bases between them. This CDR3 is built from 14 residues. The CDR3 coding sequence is TGTGCCAGCAGCTCCCAACAGGGTTGGACTGAAGCTTTCTTT. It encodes CASSSQQGWTEAFF. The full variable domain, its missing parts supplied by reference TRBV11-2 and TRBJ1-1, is EAGVAQSPRYKIIEKRQSVAFWCNPISGHATLYWYQQILGQGPKLLIQFQNNGVVDDSQLPKDRFSAERLKGVDSTLKIQPAKLEDSAVYLCASSSQQGWTEAFFGQGTRLTVV.

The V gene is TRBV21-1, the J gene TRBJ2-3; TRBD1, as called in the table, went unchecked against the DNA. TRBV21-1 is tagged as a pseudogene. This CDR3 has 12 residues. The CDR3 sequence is CASSKATDTQYF. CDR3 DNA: TGTGCCAGCAGCAAGGCCACAGATACGCAGTATTTT.

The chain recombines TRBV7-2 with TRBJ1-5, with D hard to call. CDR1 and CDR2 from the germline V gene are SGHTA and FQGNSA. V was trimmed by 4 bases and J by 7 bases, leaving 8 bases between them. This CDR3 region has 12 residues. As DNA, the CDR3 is TGTGCCAGCAGCTGGTCGGGGCAGCCCCAGCATTTT. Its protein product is CASSWSGQPQHF.

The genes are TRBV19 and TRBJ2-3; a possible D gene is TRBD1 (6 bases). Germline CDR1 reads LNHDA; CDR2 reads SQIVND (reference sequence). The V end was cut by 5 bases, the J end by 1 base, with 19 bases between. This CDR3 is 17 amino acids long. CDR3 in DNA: TGTGCCAGTAGTTCTGGAAGGACAGATTCCGGCACAGATACGCAGTATTTT. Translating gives CASSSGRTDSGTDTQYF.

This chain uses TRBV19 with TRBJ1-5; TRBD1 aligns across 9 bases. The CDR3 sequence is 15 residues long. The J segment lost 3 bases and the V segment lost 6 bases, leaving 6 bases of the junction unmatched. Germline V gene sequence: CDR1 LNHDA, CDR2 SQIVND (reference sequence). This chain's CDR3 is CASSLGQGTNQPQHF. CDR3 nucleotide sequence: TGTGCCAGTAGCCTGGGACAGGGAACCAATCAGCCCCAGCATTTT.

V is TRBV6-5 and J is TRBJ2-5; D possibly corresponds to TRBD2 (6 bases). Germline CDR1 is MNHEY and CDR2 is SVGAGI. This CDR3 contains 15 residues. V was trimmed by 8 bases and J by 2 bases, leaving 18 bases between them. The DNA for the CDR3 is TGTGCCAGCCAGGCGACTAGTCATGGGCAAGAGACCCAGTACTTC. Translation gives CASQATSHGQETQYF.

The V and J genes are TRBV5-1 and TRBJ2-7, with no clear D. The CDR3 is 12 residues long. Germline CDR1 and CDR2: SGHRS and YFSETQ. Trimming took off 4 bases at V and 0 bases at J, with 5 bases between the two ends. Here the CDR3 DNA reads TGCGCCAGCAGCCCTTCCTCCTACGAGCAGTACTTC. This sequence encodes CASSPSSYEQYF.